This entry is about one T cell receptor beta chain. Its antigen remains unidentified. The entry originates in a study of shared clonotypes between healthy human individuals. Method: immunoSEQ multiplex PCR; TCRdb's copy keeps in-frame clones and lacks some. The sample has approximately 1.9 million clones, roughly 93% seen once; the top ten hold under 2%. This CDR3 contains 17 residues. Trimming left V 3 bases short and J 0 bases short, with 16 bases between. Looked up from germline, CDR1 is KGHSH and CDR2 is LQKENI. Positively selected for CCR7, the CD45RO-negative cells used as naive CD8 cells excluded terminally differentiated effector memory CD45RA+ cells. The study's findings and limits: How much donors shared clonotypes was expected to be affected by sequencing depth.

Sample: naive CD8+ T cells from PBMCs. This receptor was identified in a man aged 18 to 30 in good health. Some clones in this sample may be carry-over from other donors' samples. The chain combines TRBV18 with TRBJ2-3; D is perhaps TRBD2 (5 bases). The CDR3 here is CASSPMTLAASTDTQYF. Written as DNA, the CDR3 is TGTGCCAGCTCACCTATGACTCTAGCAGCTAGCACAGATACGCAGTATTTT.